The 13 T cell receptor beta chains reported below all come from one sample, sequenced in a study of T cells in Graves' hyperthyroidism and ophthalmopathy. Amplification of TCR beta CDR3 regions was performed using RNA transcripts as template. TCR CDR3 underwent first-round RT-PCR with the HTBI primer set. TCRdb processed the multiplex PCR reads anew with MiXCR; each CDR3 protein has one entry. The sample includes 550,000 to 650,000 distinct CDR3 sequences, about 14% seen only once; the top ten take roughly 6.2%. Input material: blood. The receptor set was obtained from a woman in her twenties or thirties with Graves' hyperthyroidism that later progressed to Graves' ophthalmopathy.

In this sample, this clonotype turned up many times. The CDR3 loop is CASGFGENQPQHF. The CDR3 DNA reads as TGTGCTAGTGGTTTCGGCGAGAATCAGCCCCAGCATTTT. The J gene is TRBJ1-5, the V gene TRBV12-5; D gene unclear. CDR3 length: 13 residues. Germline V gene lookup returns CDR1 LGHNT and CDR2 FRNRAP. V lost 3 bases to trimming and J lost 4 bases, with 7 bases between them.

This chain uses TRBV4-3 with TRBJ2-7; D is possibly TRBD2 (5 bases). CDR3 length: 13 amino acids. Germline V lookup: CDR1 LGHNA, CDR2 YSLEER. V was clipped by 4 bases and J by 2 bases, with 9 bases between them. CDR3 loop: CASSPTRAYEQYF. CDR3 nucleotides: TGCGCCAGCAGCCCTACTAGAGCCTACGAGCAGTACTTC.

As for this clonotype: Without the conserved terminal phenylalanine or tryptophan, this CDR3 likely stems from a read error. The chain recombines TRBV18 with TRBJ1-1; TRBD1 is a possible D gene (5 bases). The V and J ends lost 3 bases and 2 bases respectively, with 10 bases between them. Germline assignment: CDR1 KGHSH and CDR2 LQKENI. The CDR3 totals 14 residues. The CDR3: CASSPGRLNTEAFL. DNA for the CDR3: TGTGCCAGCTCACCGGGACGGCTAAACACTGAAGCTTTCCTT.

The V call is TRBV28, the J call TRBJ2-5; 10 bases are shared with TRBD1. V gave up 6 bases and J gave up 0 bases; unmatched junction bases: 4. CDR1 is MDHEN and CDR2 is SYDVKM in the germline V gene. The CDR3 is 15 amino acids. The CDR3 bases are TGTGCCAGCAGCGGACAGGGGGTTTACCAAGAGACCCAGTACTTC. It specifies CASSGQGVYQETQYF.

This clonotype was detected ten times or more. This chain links TRBV27 with TRBJ2-7; 9 bases fit TRBD1. Unmatched junction bases numbered 0, after V lost 4 bases and J lost 2 bases. The CDR3 length is 13 residues. The germline CDR1 and CDR2 sequences are MNHEY and SMNVEV (reference sequence). CDR3 DNA sequence: TGTGCCAGCAGTTGGACAGGGGCCTACGAGCAGTACTTC. It specifies CASSWTGAYEQYF.

This clonotype has a count of ten or more. The chain links TRBV2 to TRBJ2-6; D gene unclear. The CDR3 runs 11 residues. Trimming stripped 4 bases from V and 9 bases from J, with 4 bases between. In germline, CDR1 is SNHLY, CDR2 FYNNEI. The CDR3 coding sequence is TGTGCCAGCAGTGTGGACAACGTCCTGACTTTC. It translates to CASSVDNVLTF.

The CDR3 region has the DNA TGTGCCAGCAGTTACGCAGTCCCTGGTTCTAGCACAGATACGCAGTATTTT. Its translation: CASSYAVPGSSTDTQYF. This rearrangement joins TRBV6-6 to TRBJ2-3; no reliable D call. V shed 2 bases and J shed 0 bases, with 15 bases lying between them. Germline CDR1 reads MNHNY; CDR2 reads SVGAGI (reference sequence). The CDR3 has 17 amino acids.

This clonotype was seen repeatedly, ten times or more. The chain uses TRBV13 and TRBJ2-7, with 10 bases identical to TRBD1. The CDR3 runs to 15 residues. Per the germline V gene, CDR1 is PRHDT and CDR2 is FYEKMQ (reference sequence). V gave up 5 bases and J gave up 5 bases; unmatched junction bases: 9. CDR3: CASSVRGGTGDEQYF. For the CDR3, the DNA is TGTGCCAGCAGCGTTAGGGGAGGGACAGGGGACGAGCAGTACTTC.

This clonotype has ten or more counts. V and J are TRBV7-9 and TRBJ1-4; D gene unclear. CDR1 is SEHNR, CDR2 FQNEAQ, per germline (reference sequence). The CDR3 contains 11 residues. Trimming shortened V by 5 bases and J by 7 bases, and 5 bases separated the two germline ends. CDR3 in amino acids: CASSAGEKLFF. CDR3 sequence (DNA): TGTGCCAGCAGCGCAGGTGAAAAACTGTTTTTT.

This clonotype has a handful of counts. V usage is TRBV11-2 and J usage is TRBJ1-4; D might be TRBD1 (5 bases). The V and J ends lost 4 bases and 5 bases respectively, with 14 bases between them. CDR1 SGHAT and CDR2 FQNNGV come from the germline V gene. This CDR3 spans 15 amino acids. The CDR3 loop is CASSSWDGENEKLFF. The CDR3 DNA follows: TGTGCCAGCAGCTCCTGGGACGGAGAAAATGAAAAACTGTTTTTT. The entire variable domain, with the rest obtained from reference TRBV11-2 and TRBJ1-4, is as follows: EAGVAQSPRYKIIEKRQSVAFWCNPISGHATLYWYQQILGQGPKLLIQFQNNGVVDDSQLPKDRFSAERLKGVDSTLKIQPAKLEDSAVYLCASSSWDGENEKLFFGSGTQLSVL.

The J gene is TRBJ2-7, the V gene TRBV4-1; TRBD2 aligns across 8 bases. CDR3 length: 16 amino acids. V lost 1 base and J lost 3; bases outside the gene matches: 8. Germline CDR1 MGHRA, CDR2 YSYEKL. The CDR3 bases are TGCGCCAGCAGCCAAGCAGCGGGGGCATCCAACTACGAGCAGTACTTC. Translated, it gives CASSQAAGASNYEQYF.

The J gene is TRBJ1-1, the V gene TRBV2; TRBD1 aligns across 7 bases. Germline V gives CDR1 SNHLY, CDR2 FYNNEI. CDR3 length equals 12 residues. V lost 6 bases, J lost 10 bases, and 8 bases stayed unmatched. In DNA, the CDR3 is TGTGCCAGCAGCGTAACAGGGGATGGAGCTTTCTTT. Encoded protein: CASSVTGDGAFF.

This clonotype occurred a few times. The V gene is TRBV7-9, the J gene TRBJ1-4; possibly TRBD1 for D (6 bases). CDR3 size: 15 residues. Trimming took off 5 bases at V and 7 bases at J, with 17 bases between the two ends. Per germline, CDR1 SEHNR and CDR2 FQNEAQ (reference sequence). Written as DNA, the CDR3 is TGTGCCAGCAGCCCCTCGGACAGCGCCCTTGAAAAACTGTTTTTT. Residues: CASSPSDSALEKLFF.